This T cell receptor beta chain appears in the sequencing data of a study of OX40 agonist ivuxolimab in advanced cancers. With regard to the full study: The costimulatory receptor OX40 (CD134) was targeted by ivuxolimab, a fully human IgG2 agonistic monoclonal antibody. The paper covers the monotherapy dose-escalation part of the phase I ivuxolimab trial, which included N ≈ 52 patients. Partial responses were achieved by three dose-escalation patients, of whom one had hepatocellular carcinoma and two had cutaneous melanoma. A male proportion of around 80% and a mean age of roughly 58 years, ranging from roughly 20 to 80, were recorded for the dose-escalation cohort. Of the approximately 50 dose-escalation patients, hepatocellular carcinoma was present in about 20, melanoma in some 15, renal cell carcinoma in 9 and head and neck cancer in 9. Intravenous ivuxolimab was administered to patients every 2 weeks at six dose levels: 0.01, 0.1, 0.3, 1.5, 3 and 10 mg/kg. Prior anti-PD-1, anti-PD-L1 or anti-CTLA-4 therapy was permitted, and 30% to 45% of dose-escalation patients had received checkpoint inhibitors. The purpose of peripheral TCRbeta sequencing was to test whether ivuxolimab changed TCR sequence diversity and led to clonal T-cell expansion.

This clone was counted between two and nine times. Which antigen it targets is not known. One base away there is no much larger clone; base qualities are not given. What the research found in general, with its limitations: The antigen specificity of the peripheral T cells that underwent clonal expansion was not determined. After ivuxolimab, CD8+ T cells had more expanded clones than CD4+ T cells on average. In the 0.1-3.0 mg/kg groups, partial responders were among the patients with the lowest normalized peripheral clonal expansion, particularly in CD8+ T cells. At doses from 0.1 to 3.0 mg/kg, clonal expansion was seen in both CD4+ and CD8+ blood T cells between baseline and week 6. Low levels of normalized T-cell clonal expansion were also seen in some patients who did not respond.

CDR1 SNHLY and CDR2 FYNNEI are derived from the germline V gene. Germline trimming amounts to 9 bases on V and 8 bases on J, with 16 as the count of junction bases outside the gene matches. The CDR3, cysteine through phenylalanine, is 15 amino acids long. CDR3 DNA only is kept here, 45 bases in frame from base 1. Patients with autoimmune disease history or receiving systemic immunosuppression were excluded from the trial. Peripheral blood for TCR sequencing was collected from all dose cohorts at baseline, on cycle 4 day 1, and on cycle 7 day 1. The samples were drawn from a first-in-human, open-label, multicenter phase I dose-escalation trial of ivuxolimab. The trial enrolled adults with locally advanced or metastatic head and neck squamous cell, hepatocellular, melanoma or renal cell carcinoma. CD4+ and CD8+ T cells were sorted separately from peripheral blood before TCR sequencing. Genomic DNA was isolated from the sorted cells so that the TCRbeta CDR3 region could be sequenced. TCRbeta CDR3 regions were sequenced using the immunoSEQ Assay. As stored in TCRdb, this immuneACCESS dataset retains in-frame rearrangements with V and J assigned. A fraction of the clones does not appear; measured against another copy, unresolved V genes explain less than half of the discrepancy, and the remainder lacks a known reason. Present in this sample are fewer than 85,000 clones, around nine tenths of which were seen just once. The ten largest account for more than 0.6% of the sample.

The clonotype originates from an adult with an advanced solid tumor such as melanoma, head and neck, liver or kidney cancer. This specimen consisted of CD4+ or CD8+ T cells sorted from blood, obtained in a trial of the OX40 agonist ivuxolimab. The sequence links TRBV2 to TRBJ1-1; 9 bases in the junction line up with TRBD1. The nucleotides read TGTGCCAGGGGCTCAAGGATAGGGACAGGGAACGAAGCTTTCTTT. This codes for CARGSRIGTGNEAFF.